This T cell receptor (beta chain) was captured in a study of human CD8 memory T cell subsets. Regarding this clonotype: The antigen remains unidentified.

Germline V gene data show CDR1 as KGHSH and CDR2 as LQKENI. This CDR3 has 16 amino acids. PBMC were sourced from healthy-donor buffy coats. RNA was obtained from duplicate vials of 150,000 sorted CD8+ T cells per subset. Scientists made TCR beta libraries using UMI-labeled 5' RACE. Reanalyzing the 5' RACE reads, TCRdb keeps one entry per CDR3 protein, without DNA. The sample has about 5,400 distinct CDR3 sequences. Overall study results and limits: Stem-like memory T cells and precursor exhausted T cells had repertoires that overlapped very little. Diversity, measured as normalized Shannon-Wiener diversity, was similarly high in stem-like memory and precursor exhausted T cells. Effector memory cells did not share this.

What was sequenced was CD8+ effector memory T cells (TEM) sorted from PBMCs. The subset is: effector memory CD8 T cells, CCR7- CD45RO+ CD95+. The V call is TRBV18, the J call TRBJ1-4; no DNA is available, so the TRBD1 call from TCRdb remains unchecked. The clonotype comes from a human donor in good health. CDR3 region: CASSPWDTRTNEKLFF.